This T cell receptor beta chain originates from a study of human T cells and chemical hapten exposure. One entry per CDR3 protein, called by TCRdb with MiXCR from the RACE reads. Among more than 75,000 distinct CDR3 sequences listed, 8.6% were seen once. The germline V gene encodes CDR1 SGHRS and CDR2 YFSETQ. Trimming cost V 4 bases and J 4 bases; bases outside gene matches: 5. CDR3 length equals 14 residues. The time point denotes: healthy volunteer bleed at 6 weeks. Unfractionated whole blood yielded the extracted total RNA. Sequenced input: whole blood. The chain has TRBV5-1 and TRBJ2-7; TRBD1 matches 10 bases. This sequence originates from a male donor in good health. Some clones in this sample may be carry-over from other donors' samples. Here the CDR3 reads CASSQGTGVYEQYF. Here the CDR3 DNA reads TGCGCCAGCAGCCAAGGGACAGGGGTTTACGAGCAGTACTTC.